This T cell receptor (beta chain) is from a study of cytomegalovirus exposure and HLA in healthy donors. In the case of this clone: What it recognizes is unknown.

CDR3 length: 15 amino acids. V was pared by 1 base and J by 0 bases, with 10 bases between. Per germline, CDR1 SQVTM and CDR2 ANQGSEA. Overall study results and limits: Later analysis revealed greater clonal expansion in HLA-associated TCR beta chains than in equally common others. In an earlier analysis, productive rearrangement rates for most beta V segments clustered near 87% or 30%. V- and J-gene trimming of TCR beta was linked (in a later analysis) to a missense DCLRE1C variant. As a later analysis revealed, the rate of TCR association differed by HLA locus, with DRB1 most and HLA-C fewest.

The PCR was carried out with 60 Vbeta primers and 13 Jbeta primers. This table comes from immunoSEQ multiplex PCR, and its TCRdb copy is limited to in-frame clones, with some not included. The table shows fewer than 150,000 clones, with 60% to 80% occurring only once. This rearrangement joins TRBV29-1 to TRBJ2-1; D is possibly TRBD2 (5 bases). Sequencing was done on a sample of PBMCs. The clonotype originates from a woman in her fifties or sixties in good health and CMV-seronegative. The CDR3, as DNA: TGCAGCGTTGAAGCAAGGGAGAGCTCCTACAATGAGCAGTTCTTC. It is translated as CSVEARESSYNEQFF.